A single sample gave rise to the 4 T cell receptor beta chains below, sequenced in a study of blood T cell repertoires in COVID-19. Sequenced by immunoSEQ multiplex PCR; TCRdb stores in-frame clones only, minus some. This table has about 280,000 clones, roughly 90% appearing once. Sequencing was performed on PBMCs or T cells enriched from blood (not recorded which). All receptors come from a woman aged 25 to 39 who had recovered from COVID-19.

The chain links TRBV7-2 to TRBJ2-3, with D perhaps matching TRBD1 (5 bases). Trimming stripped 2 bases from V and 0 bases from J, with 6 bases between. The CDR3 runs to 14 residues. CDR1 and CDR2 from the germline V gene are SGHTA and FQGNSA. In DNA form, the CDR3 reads TGTGCCAGCAGCTTACCAGGGAGCACAGATACGCAGTATTTT. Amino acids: CASSLPGSTDTQYF. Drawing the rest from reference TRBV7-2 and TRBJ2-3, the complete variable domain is GAGVSQSPSNKVTEKGKDVELRCDPISGHTALYWYRQSLGQGLEFLIYFQGNSAPDKSGLPSDRFSAERTGGSVSTLTIQRTQQEDSAVYLCASSLPGSTDTQYFGPGTRLTVL.

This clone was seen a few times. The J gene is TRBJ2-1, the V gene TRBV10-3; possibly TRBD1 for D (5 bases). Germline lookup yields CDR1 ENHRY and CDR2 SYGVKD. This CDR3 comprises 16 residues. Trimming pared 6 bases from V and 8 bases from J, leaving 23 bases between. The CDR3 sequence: CAISESELQGMDEQFF. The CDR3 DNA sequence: TGTGCCATCAGCGAATCAGAACTTCAGGGTATGGATGAGCAGTTCTTC.

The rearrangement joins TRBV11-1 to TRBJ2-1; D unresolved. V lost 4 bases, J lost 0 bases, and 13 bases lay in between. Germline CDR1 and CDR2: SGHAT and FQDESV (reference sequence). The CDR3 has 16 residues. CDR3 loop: CASSSLDPTSYNEQFF. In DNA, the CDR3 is TGTGCCAGCAGCTCTCTAGACCCGACCTCCTACAATGAGCAGTTCTTC.

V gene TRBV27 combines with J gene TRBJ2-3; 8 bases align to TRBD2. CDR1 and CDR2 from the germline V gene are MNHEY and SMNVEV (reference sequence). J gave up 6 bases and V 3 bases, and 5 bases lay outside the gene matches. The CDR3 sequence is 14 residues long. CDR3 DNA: TGTGCCAGCAGTTTGGTAGCGGGGCTGGATACGCAGTATTTT. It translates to CASSLVAGLDTQYF.